These T cell receptor beta chains were read from a single sample in a study of tumor-infiltrating lymphocytes in primary liver carcinoma. Each CDR3 protein is one row after TCRdb ran MiXCR on the multiplex PCR reads. The data show 40,000 to 55,000 distinct CDR3 sequences, less than 85% seen once. Sequenced sample: liver tumor tissue from sampling region 5. These receptors were collected from a man aged 40-49 years with primary liver carcinoma and hepatitis B virus infection. Both conserved end residues are part of each CDR3. The D gene is left open where the match is weak. Part of the rows lack a size; the others show once, few, many or a class for expanded clones.

CDR3 protein	CDR3 DNA	V gene	D gene	J gene	clone size
CTSSRGTSGSSYNEQFF	TGTACCAGCAGCAGGGGGACTAGCGGGAGCTCCTACAATGAGCAGTTCTTC	TRBV11-2	TRBD2	TRBJ2-1	few
CASSQPWGLANYNEGFF	TGCGCCAGCAGCCAACCGTGGGGACTAGCAAACTACAATGAGGGGTTCTTC	TRBV4-1	TRBD2	TRBJ2-1	-
CASCLGGTLPYHQYF	TGTGCCAGCTGCCTCGGCGGGACTCTACCCTACCATCAGTACTTC	TRBV11-2	-	TRBJ2-7	-
CANSRQETQYF	TGCGCCAACAGTAGGCAAGAGACCCAGTACTTC	TRBV12-3/TRBV12-4	-	TRBJ2-5	-
CASSSRDIKKGLTGGLTHYF	TGTGCCAGCAGTTCCAGGGACATCAAAAAGGGGTTAACGGGAGGTCTTACGCACTATTTT	TRBV28	-	TRBJ2-3	-
CANSPTSDNEQFF	TGTGCCAACAGTCCGACTAGCGACAATGAGCAGTTCTTC	TRBV12-3/TRBV12-4	TRBD2	TRBJ2-1	-
CANSHLPGLNTEAFF	TGTGCCAACAGCCACCTCCCGGGGTTGAACACTGAAGCTTTCTTT	TRBV4-1	-	TRBJ1-1	-
CASSLPGLAGNEQFF	TGTGCCAGCAGTTTACCCGGACTAGCGGGGAATGAGCAGTTCTTC	TRBV28	TRBD2	TRBJ2-1	many
CSVAGAGSSYEQYF	TGCAGCGTAGCCGGGGCCGGGAGCTCCTACGAGCAGTACTTC	TRBV29-1	-	TRBJ2-7	-
CASSYCGQGLEYQPQHF	TGTGCCAGCAGTTACTGTGGGCAGGGGTTAGAGTATCAGCCCCAGCATTTT	TRBV6-2/TRBV6-3	-	TRBJ1-5	-
CASSLGLSREVDNEHFF	TGTGCCAGCAGCCTGGGACTATCGCGAGAAGTTGACAATGAGCACTTCTTC	TRBV11-1	TRBD2	TRBJ2-1	-
CVSSLLYGVNRDEQFF	TGTGTCAGCAGTTTACTATACGGAGTGAATCGGGATGAGCAGTTCTTC	TRBV28	-	TRBJ2-1	-
CASNFGLAGVVPSADTQYF	TGTGCCAGCAATTTTGGACTAGCGGGAGTTGTCCCCTCCGCAGATACGCAGTATTTT	TRBV12-3/TRBV12-4	TRBD2	TRBJ2-3	-
CASSPGGDTQYF	TGTGCCAGTAGTCCCGGAGGAGATACGCAGTATTTT	TRBV19	-	TRBJ2-3	-
CASSLRQGDVVAFF	TGTGCCAGCAGTCTACGCCAGGGAGATGTGGTAGCTTTCTTT	TRBV12-3/TRBV12-4	-	TRBJ1-1	-
CASQQGPGDTRYF	TGCGCCAGTCAGCAGGGGCCTGGAGATACGCGGTATTTT	TRBV5-1	-	TRBJ2-3	-
CAGSYSGAMRNTEQFF	TGCGCCGGCAGTTACTCCGGGGCGATGAGGAACACTGAGCAGTTCTTC	TRBV6-5	-	TRBJ2-1	-
CATAPLGLLGDEQYF	TGTGCCACCGCCCCGCTCGGACTGCTGGGGGATGAGCAGTACTTC	TRBV12-3/TRBV12-4	-	TRBJ2-7	many
CPSSFPAIQETQYF	TGTCCCAGCAGTTTCCCGGCTATTCAAGAGACCCAGTACTTC	TRBV12-3/TRBV12-4	-	TRBJ2-5	-
CASSREQNTGELFF	TGTGCCAGCAGCAGGGAGCAGAACACCGGGGAGCTGTTTTTT	TRBV6-5	-	TRBJ2-2	many
CASSLSVGISYEQCF	TGTGCCAGTAGCCTATCTGTGGGGATATCCTACGAGCAGTGCTTC	TRBV11-2	-	TRBJ2-7	-
CASSSRLAGVPGETQCF	TGTGCCAGCAGCTCTCGACTAGCGGGAGTACCGGGGGAGACCCAGTGCTTC	TRBV12-3/TRBV12-4	TRBD2	TRBJ2-5	once
CASSESIYPLDEQSF	TGCGCCAGCAGTGAGTCGATTTATCCCCTCGATGAGCAGTCCTTT	TRBV10-1	-	TRBJ2-1	few
CASSPRGTSDYNEQFF	TGTGCCAGTAGTCCCCGAGGGACTAGCGACTACAATGAGCAATTCTTC	TRBV19	TRBD2	TRBJ2-1	-
CASSPGGSNSYNEQFF	TGCGCCAGCAGCCCCGGGGGATCCAACTCCTACAATGAGCAGTTCTTC	TRBV5-1	-	TRBJ2-1	many
CASRSRDSARQETHSF	TGTGCCAGCAGATCCCGGGACTCGGCTCGCCAAGAGACCCACTCCTTC	TRBV11-2	-	TRBJ2-5	-
CSARDRPSWPAGDHEQFF	TGCAGTGCTAGAGATAGGCCCTCTTGGCCAGCGGGAGATCATGAGCAGTTCTTC	TRBV20-1	TRBD2	TRBJ2-1	-
CASSFPGDPTDKQYF	TGTGCCAGCAGTTTTCCGGGGGACCCCACAGATAAACAGTATTTT	TRBV28	-	TRBJ2-3	-
CASTYSRSGTYEQYF	TGTGCCAGCACCTACTCACGGTCAGGCACCTACGAGCAGTACTTC	TRBV6-5	-	TRBJ2-7	-
CSILVNAMVETQYF	TGCAGCATTCTTGTTAACGCAATGGTAGAGACCCAGTACTTC	TRBV29-1	-	TRBJ2-5	-
CTSSGRDTEAFF	TGTACCAGCAGTGGGAGGGACACTGAAGCTTTCTTT	TRBV5-5	-	TRBJ1-1	-
CSFGRHTWELLF	TGCAGCTTCGGAAGACACACCTGGGAGCTGCTTTTT	TRBV29-1	-	TRBJ2-2	-
CVSSQGGPSSYEQYF	TGTGTCAGCAGCCAAGGCGGACCGAGCTCCTACGAGCAGTACTTC	TRBV4-2	-	TRBJ2-7	-
CVSSLGPRGERYF	TGTGTCAGCAGTTTAGGACCCCGAGGGGAGCGGTACTTC	TRBV12-3/TRBV12-4	-	TRBJ2-7	-
CASRGGASYEQYF	TGCGCCAGCAGGGGGGGGGCCTCCTACGAGCAGTACTTC	TRBV5-1	-	TRBJ2-7	many
CAISELAGGLSYEQYF	TGTGCCATCAGTGAGTTGGCGGGAGGTCTCTCCTACGAGCAGTACTTC	TRBV10-3	TRBD2	TRBJ2-7	many